A single sample is the source of the 4 T cell receptor beta chains below, sequenced in a study of blood T cell repertoires in COVID-19. Method: immunoSEQ multiplex PCR; TCRdb's copy keeps in-frame clones and lacks some. The data show more than 90,000 clones, about 80% seen once. The sequencing input was peripheral blood. These TCRs come from a man between 65 and 85 years old with acute or convalescent COVID-19.

The chain links TRBV19 to TRBJ1-4, with unresolved D. The CDR3 loop spans 14 amino acids. V shed 9 bases and J shed 8 bases, with 19 bases lying between them. Per germline, CDR1 LNHDA and CDR2 SQIVND (reference sequence). DNA of the CDR3: TGTGCCAGCCACAGTGGTGCAGTTCGAGAAAAACTGTTTTTT. This sequence encodes CASHSGAVREKLFF.

V gene TRBV5-8 combines with J gene TRBJ2-7; D perhaps matches TRBD2 (7 bases). The germline gives CDR1 SGHTS, CDR2 YDEGEE. Trimming cost V 4 bases and J 9 bases, with 17 bases left between them. The CDR3 is 13 residues long. CDR3 DNA: TGTGCCAGCAGCCCGGGGGGCCCGCGGGGGCAGTACTTC. Protein sequence: CASSPGGPRGQYF.

The V gene is TRBV30, the J gene TRBJ1-1, with 7 bases that match TRBD1. The V and J ends lost 2 bases and 0 bases, in that order; junction bases with no gene match: 3. CDR1 is GTSNPN, CDR2 SVGIG, per germline (reference sequence). The CDR3 has 14 amino acids. The CDR3 nucleotides are TGTGCCTGGAGTTACGGACAGGTGAACACTGAAGCTTTCTTT. It encodes CAWSYGQVNTEAFF. The complete variable domain, with remaining parts taken from reference TRBV30 and TRBJ1-1, reads SQTIHQWPATLVQPVGSPLSLECTVEGTSNPNLYWYRQAAGRGLQLLFYSVGIGQISSEVPQNLSASRPQDRQFILSSKKLLLSDSGFYLCAWSYGQVNTEAFFGQGTRLTVV.

The V call is TRBV15, the J call TRBJ1-5; D unclear. Trimming left V 0 bases short and J 7 bases short, with 10 bases between. This CDR3 is 14 amino acids long. Germline CDR1 reads LNHNV; CDR2 reads YYDKDF (reference sequence). Written as DNA, the CDR3 is TGTGCCACCAGCAGAGATCGTGGAGGCCAGCCCCAGCATTTT. Protein: CATSRDRGGQPQHF.